This T cell receptor (beta chain) originates from a study of blood T cells in healthy people across ages. Sample-barcoded 5' priming and a J-beta primer mix drove a second PCR of about 6 to 12 cycles. Each TCR beta cDNA got a 12-nucleotide random molecular identifier. A single record per CDR3 protein comes from TCRdb applying MiXCR to the 5' RACE reads. The repertoire consists of 1.5 million to 2 million distinct CDR3 sequences, with roughly 28% occurring once and the leading ten covering roughly 8%. The CDR3 runs 16 residues. The germline gives CDR1 LGHNA, CDR2 YSLEER. Germline trimming cut 3 bases from V and 3 bases from J; bases unmatched to any gene: 7.

V gene TRBV4-3 combines with J gene TRBJ2-3; the match to TRBD2 covers 9 bases. Sequenced sample: blood. This TCR was recovered from a woman aged 25 to 39 in good health. Here the CDR3 DNA reads TGCGCCAGCAGCCATGTCGGCGGGAGGGGGACAGATACGCAGTATTTT. Protein product: CASSHVGGRGTDTQYF.